The entry below gives a single TCR beta chain sequence along with its context. The source of the sample is a study of blood T cell repertoires in COVID-19. Study-level information: Sites in the United States, Italy and Spain provided acute and convalescent COVID-19 samples. T cells, B-cell-depleted T cells, or PBMCs supplied cDNA or gDNA.

V shed 7 bases and J 5 bases; nucleotides not matched to a gene: 9. Germline V gene lookup returns CDR1 SGHTA and CDR2 FQGNSA. The CDR3 sequence is 14 residues long. Study processing details: Quantification of nucleated cells was approximated via reference gene primer amplification. The data were produced by immunoSEQ multiplex PCR, yet TCRdb's version contains in-frame clones alone and is incomplete. V and J calls and clone size follow that table, whereas D and trimming were derived from the DNA. The data show just over 250,000 clones, approximately 89% seen once. The TCR comes from a man aged 40-50 years who had recovered from COVID-19. V usage is TRBV7-2 and J usage is TRBJ2-5; 8 nucleotides align to TRBD2. Sequencing was done on a sample of peripheral blood. DNA of the CDR3: TGTGCCAGCATTGCGGGGGGAGGAGTTGAGACCCAGTACTTC. Protein sequence: CASIAGGGVETQYF. Looking up the rest from reference TRBV7-2 and TRBJ2-5 gives the full variable domain: GAGVSQSPSNKVTEKGKDVELRCDPISGHTALYWYRQSLGQGLEFLIYFQGNSAPDKSGLPSDRFSAERTGGSVSTLTIQRTQQEDSAVYLCASIAGGGVETQYFGPGTRLLVL.